What follows describes a single T cell receptor (beta chain). The antigen remains undetermined. At the Johns Hopkins FTIC core, DNA taken from cultured CD4+ T cells was sequenced by way of the Oncomine TCR Beta short-read assay. TCRdb itself ran the PCR reads through MiXCR, one entry per CDR3 protein. The sample lists 6,000 to 8,500 distinct CDR3 sequences, around 42% seen once, with under 25% in the top ten. Treatment described: roughly 10-day PBMC culture with coronavirus spike peptide pools or control peptides (ViraFEST assay). ViraFEST expanded antigen-specific T cells with peptide pools, then sequenced TCRs. The entry originates in a study of vaccination and CD4 T cells after COVID-19. Study-wide results and caveats: Median reactive clonotypes, those recognizing SARS-CoV-2, rose from around 21 to 38, not significantly.

The CDR3 is 12 amino acids. The germline CDR1 and CDR2 sequences are DFQATT and SNEGSKA (reference sequence). The V gene lost 0 bases and the J gene lost 10 bases, with 10 bases spanning the gap. The receptor was derived from a human donor who had recovered from COVID-19. Sequenced material: CD4+ T cells from blood, cultured in vitro. V usage is TRBV20-1 and J usage is TRBJ2-1; D remains ambiguous. This chain's CDR3 is CSARDSDFEQFF. CDR3 DNA: TGCAGTGCTAGAGATTCCGACTTCGAGCAGTTCTTC.